This T cell receptor (beta chain) was observed in a study of cytomegalovirus exposure and HLA in healthy donors. V lost 4 bases and J lost 9; bases outside the gene matches: 7. Germline V gene sequence: CDR1 SGHVS, CDR2 FQNEAQ. This CDR3 spans 15 amino acids. The PCR ran on 60 Vbeta and 13 Jbeta primers. Only in-frame clones appear in the TCRdb table, and some are missing; sequencing was by immunoSEQ multiplex PCR. The table records about 270,000 clones, roughly 89% of them present only once. Study-wide results and limits: In a later analysis, specific HLA alleles were associated with around 17,000 TCR beta sequences at a 0.05 false discovery rate. Cytomegalovirus association was assigned to over 150 TCR beta chains. Sequencing likely produced, as an artifact, a cluster of highly shared sequence variants. Most TCR beta V segments were productive about 90% or about 30% of the time in an earlier analysis.

Comment on this clone: Antigen unknown.

The chain is built from TRBV7-8 and TRBJ2-1, with 12 positions matching TRBD2. Sequencing was carried out using PBMCs. The receptor was isolated from a man between 40 and 49 years old in good health and CMV-seropositive. CDR3 in amino acids: CASSSAGTSGFEQFF. The CDR3 DNA is TGTGCCAGCAGCTCAGCCGGGACTAGCGGGTTTGAGCAGTTCTTC.